Below are 2 T cell receptor beta chains sequenced from a single sample in a study of tumor-infiltrating lymphocytes in primary liver carcinoma (TCRdb year 2017). The sample was run on an Illumina HiSeq 2500. TCRbeta-specific cDNA was reverse-transcribed from about 0.45 ug total RNA using a constant-region primer and ProtoScript II reverse transcriptase. Three nested multiplex PCR rounds, following a slightly modified ARM-PCR procedure, were used to build the TCRbeta libraries. Each of the first two PCR rounds ran for around 9 cycles and used multiplex TRBV1-TRBV30 forward primers together with a Cbeta reverse primer. Using fastp at Q25 and MiXCR, TCRdb reprocessed the public reads and kept productive beta chains. When rows share a CDR3 protein, they turn into one entry using the most common DNA and genes. This sample comprises 50,000 to 70,000 distinct CDR3 sequences, 55% to 75% of them detected only once. The leading ten clones occupy around 50% of the sample.

Without any cell sorting, total RNA and DNA were extracted together from about 20-30 mg of bulk tissue using the AllPrep DNA/RNA mini kit. Source material: liver tumor tissue from sampling region 2. The cell subset or site label, read with the paper, signifies: tumor region T2, inferior pole. These TCRs come from a man aged 40-55 years with primary liver carcinoma and hepatitis B virus infection.

This clonotype turned up a few times. A read error may produce the germline difference seen at one junction end. The chain joins TRBV14 to TRBJ2-7; 7 bases agree with TRBD1. Germline V lookup: CDR1 SGHDN, CDR2 FVKESK. The CDR3 is 13 amino acids. The CDR3 loop is CAGSTQGSHEQYF. The CDR3 region has the DNA TGTGCCGGCAGCACACAGGGGTCCCACGAGCAGTACTTC.

Details on this clonotype: An end of the junction differs from the germline gene, which may be a read error. The V and J genes are TRBV5-5 and TRBJ2-1; 8 bases fit TRBD2. The CDR3 totals 17 residues. Looked up from germline, CDR1 is SGHKS and CDR2 is YYEKEE (reference sequence). DNA of the CDR3: TGTGCCAGTAGCTCTGGACTAGCCATCGATTACTACAATGAACAGTTCTTC. Translation gives CASSSGLAIDYYNEQFF.